This entry features one T cell receptor beta chain sequence. The antigen is unknown. Assay: immunoSEQ multiplex PCR; the TCRdb copy retains only in-frame clones and omits some. The sample holds more than 100,000 clones, around 90% seen once. This record belongs to a study of T cell responses to AZD1222 COVID-19 vaccine. Study-wide results and caveats: Just 5 to 7 people given AZD1222 tested seropositive at baseline. Repertoires were collected only later (after the peak T cell response had occurred). Close to half of spike-specific TCRs reportedly recognize unmutated variant regions.

This TCR came from an adult in good health. Sequenced material: peripheral blood, taken on day 0 of AZD1222 vaccination.

The CDR3 nucleotides read TGTGCCAGCAGCCCGGGACACCCCACCTACGAGCAGTACTTC. Its translation is CASSPGHPTYEQYF. The chain links TRBV6-5 to TRBJ2-7; weak D call: TRBD1 (6 bases). Germline V CDR1 and CDR2: MNHEY, SVGAGI. The V gene lost 6 bases and the J gene lost 2 bases, with 14 bases spanning the gap. The CDR3 contains 14 residues.